This record covers a single T cell receptor (beta chain). Original data processing: Estimation of nucleated cell counts was performed using reference gene primer amplification. Clones were sequenced by immunoSEQ multiplex PCR, and TCRdb holds only the in-frame ones, with some missing. V, J and clone size derive from that table, while D and trimming were established from the DNA sequence. The repertoire holds about 200,000 clones, around 90% seen once, with around 6.9% in the top ten. V was pared by 2 bases and J by 2 bases, with 7 bases between. The CDR3 is 14 residues long. The germline gives CDR1 SGHRS, CDR2 YFSETQ. This entry comes from a study of blood T cell repertoires in COVID-19. Study-level information: The samples span acute and convalescent COVID-19 from the United States, Italy and Spain. PBMCs, B-cell-depleted T cells, or T cells were the source of the cDNA or gDNA that made up the material.

This TCR derives from a man in his 60s who had recovered from COVID-19. What was sequenced was peripheral blood. This chain joins TRBV5-1 and TRBJ2-2; possibly TRBD2 for D (6 bases). The CDR3 DNA reads as TGCGCCAGCAGCTTCGGGACTAACACCGGGGAGCTGTTTTTT. Translation: CASSFGTNTGELFF.